This TCR beta chain was documented in a study of blood T cells in healthy people across ages. Broader study findings: Roughly linear declines in TCR beta diversity per million T cells occurred with age.

Regarding this clonotype: The antigen remains undetermined.

Every donor gave 9 to 10 milliliters of peripheral blood. The CDR3 contains 15 residues. V was clipped by 2 bases and J by 5 bases; unmatched bases: 11. The germline CDR1 and CDR2 sequences are SQVTM and ANQGSEA. The second PCR ran roughly 6 to 11 cycles with a sample-barcoded 5' primer and J-beta primers. TCRdb analysed the 5' RACE reads with MiXCR anew, one entry per CDR3 protein. The data contain about 1.4 million distinct CDR3 sequences, 59% of them singletons. The V call is TRBV29-1, the J call TRBJ2-5, with TRBD2 matching over 7 bases. Sequenced sample: blood. This sequence was found in a man in his late teens or twenties in good health. The CDR3 DNA follows: TGCAGCGTTGAAACGATGGGAGCGGGAATGGAGACCCAGTACTTC. It yields the protein CSVETMGAGMETQYF. Together with reference TRBV29-1 and TRBJ2-5, the CDR3 gives the full variable domain: SAVISQKPSRDICQRGTSLTIQCQVDSQVTMMFWYRQQPGQSLTLIATANQGSEATYESGFVIDKFPISRPNLTFSTLTVSNMSPEDSSIYLCSVETMGAGMETQYFGPGTRLLVL.